The 24 T cell receptor beta chains below all came from one sample that was sequenced in a study of shared clonotypes between healthy human individuals. Sequencing was performed with immunoSEQ multiplex PCR; in TCRdb, only in-frame clones are kept and a portion is missing. This sample has 2 million to 3 million clones, with about 92% found just once. Sample: naive CD4+ T cells sorted from blood. Subset reported: CD45RA+ positively selected. Receptor source: a man younger than 35 in good health.

The chain couples TRBV7-9 to TRBJ1-2; TRBD1 agrees at 10 bases. The CDR3 extends over 16 amino acids. V lost 5 bases and J lost 3; bases outside the gene matches: 9. The germline V gene encodes CDR1 SEHNR and CDR2 FQNEAQ (reference sequence). CDR3 nucleotides: TGTGCCAGCAGCCAGACCGGGACAGGGGTTGACTATGGCTACACCTTC. As protein: CASSQTGTGVDYGYTF.

The V call is TRBV7-8, the J call TRBJ2-2, with TRBD2 as a possible D gene (6 bases). Deletions cut 5 bases from V and 4 bases from J, with 11 bases between. The CDR3 is 14 residues long. CDR1 and CDR2 (germline): SGHVS, FQNEAQ. The CDR3 reads CASSQAGGTGELFF. The CDR3 nucleotides are TGTGCCAGCAGCCAAGCCGGGGGCACCGGGGAGCTGTTTTTT.

Concerning this clone: Other DNA sequences within the sample encode an identical CDR3. V usage is TRBV5-1 and J usage is TRBJ2-2, with 7 positions matching TRBD1. CDR1 and CDR2 (germline): SGHRS, YFSETQ. V lost 0 bases, J lost 4 bases, and 3 bases stayed unmatched. This CDR3 comprises 15 residues. CDR3 nucleotide sequence: TGCGCCAGCAGCTTGGAGCCAGGGGGCACCGGGGAGCTGTTTTTT. Translating gives CASSLEPGGTGELFF. Full variable domain (rest looked up from reference TRBV5-1 and TRBJ2-2): KAGVTQTPRYLIKTRGQQVTLSCSPISGHRSVSWYQQTPGQGLQFLFEYFSETQRNKGNFPGRFSGRQFSNSRSEMNVSTLELGDSALYLCASSLEPGGTGELFFGEGSRLTVL.

The chain links TRBV6-6 to TRBJ2-7; D gene ambiguous. The CDR3 is 13 amino acids. Trimming took 0 bases from V and 3 from J, leaving 6 bases between them. The germline gives CDR1 MNHNY, CDR2 SVGAGI (reference sequence). The CDR3 bases are TGTGCCAGCAGTTACTCGTGGGTCTACGAGCAGTACTTC. Residues: CASSYSWVYEQYF.

This chain joins TRBV2 and TRBJ1-2; D ambiguous. Trimming cost V 7 bases and J 4 bases, with 16 bases left between them. The CDR3 has 14 amino acids. CDR1 SNHLY and CDR2 FYNNEI come from the germline V gene. The CDR3 loop reads CASTADRLTYGYTF. The CDR3 nucleotides are TGTGCCAGCACTGCCGATAGGCTAACCTATGGCTACACCTTC.

The gene calls are TRBV6-1 and TRBJ1-5; tentatively, D is TRBD1 (6 bases). V lost 9 bases to trimming and J lost 3 bases, with 12 bases between them. This CDR3 spans 13 amino acids. Germline V gene data show CDR1 as MNHNS and CDR2 as SASEGT. The CDR3 spells CASLGGPNQPQHF. In DNA form, the CDR3 reads TGTGCCAGTCTTGGGGGGCCCAATCAGCCCCAGCATTTT.

This chain links TRBV28 with TRBJ2-1; 7 nucleotides match TRBD2. The CDR3 covers 16 residues. Unmatched junction bases numbered 8, after V lost 3 bases and J lost 3 bases. Germline V lookup: CDR1 MDHEN, CDR2 SYDVKM. The CDR3 nucleotides read TGTGCCAGCAGTTTCTTGGGACTAAATGGCTACAATGAGCAGTTCTTC. Translation gives CASSFLGLNGYNEQFF. Variable domain in full (rest from reference TRBV28 and TRBJ2-1): DVKVTQSSRYLVKRTGEKVFLECVQDMDHENMFWYRQDPGLGLRLIYFSYDVKMKEKGDIPEGYSVSREKKERFSLILESASTNQTSMYLCASSFLGLNGYNEQFFGPGTRLTVL.

The V gene is TRBV7-2, the J gene TRBJ2-5; 14 nucleotides match TRBD2. The V segment lost 5 bases and the J segment 4 bases; nucleotides outside the gene matches: 6. CDR1 and CDR2 from the germline V gene are SGHTA and FQGNSA. The CDR3 extends over 16 amino acids. DNA of the CDR3: TGTGCCAGCAGCCCGACTAGCGGGGGGGCAGGAGAGACCCAGTACTTC. As protein: CASSPTSGGAGETQYF.

About this clone: One end of the junction is discordant with germline, which a read error may explain. The chain joins TRBV7-2 to TRBJ2-1, with 13 bases lining up with TRBD2. The CDR3 is made up of 15 amino acids. Germline loops: CDR1 SGHTA, CDR2 FQGNSA. This CDR3 is CASSLGLAGAVEQFF. The CDR3 DNA sequence: TGTGCCAGCAGTTTAGGACTAGCGGGAGCGGTTGAGCAGTTCTTC.

The chain recombines TRBV28 with TRBJ1-5; 10 bases align to TRBD1. The CDR3 contains 16 residues. The trim removed 6 bases at V and 1 base at J, leaving 6 bases unmatched. Germline V gene data show CDR1 as MDHEN and CDR2 as SYDVKM. The DNA of the CDR3 is TGTGCCAGCAGCTACGACAGGGGGCGAAGCAATCAGCCCCAGCATTTT. Its translation is CASSYDRGRSNQPQHF.

This clone has only one observation. The chain combines TRBV7-2 with TRBJ2-7; TRBD2 is a possible D gene (6 bases). The CDR3 contains 15 residues. Trimming pared 6 bases from V and 0 bases from J, leaving 15 bases between. Germline values: CDR1 SGHTA, CDR2 FQGNSA. The CDR3 is CASSTGLPSSYEQYF. In nucleotides, the CDR3 is TGTGCCAGCAGTACGGGACTCCCTAGCTCCTACGAGCAGTACTTC.

The J gene is TRBJ2-7, the V gene TRBV9; D could derive from TRBD1 or TRBD2 (6 bases each). CDR3 length: 16 amino acids. The V end was cut by 4 bases, the J end by 1 base, with 18 bases between. The germline gives CDR1 SGDLS, CDR2 YYNGEE. The CDR3 DNA reads as TGTGCCAGCAGCTTAAGAGGGGGGAGTGGGTCCTACGAGCAGTACTTC. Its translation: CASSLRGGSGSYEQYF.

This clone was observed once. The rearrangement uses TRBV19 and TRBJ1-2; 9 bases are a match to TRBD1. There are 13 residues in the CDR3. Germline trimming cut 5 bases from V and 8 bases from J; bases unmatched to any gene: 6. CDR1 and CDR2 from the germline V gene are LNHDA and SQIVND (reference sequence). The DNA of the CDR3 is TGTGCCAGTAGTGAACAGGGGGCAGGGGGCTACACCTTC. Protein product: CASSEQGAGGYTF. The full variable domain, its missing parts supplied by reference TRBV19 and TRBJ1-2, is DGGITQSPKYLFRKEGQNVTLSCEQNLNHDAMYWYRQDPGQGLRLIYYSQIVNDFQKGDIAEGYSVSREKKESFPLTVTSAQKNPTAFYLCASSEQGAGGYTFGSGTRLTVV.

To note about this clone: Different DNA sequences within this sample yield the same CDR3. The chain uses TRBV5-1 and TRBJ1-6; TRBD1 matches at 9 bases. Per the germline V gene, CDR1 is SGHRS and CDR2 is YFSETQ. V lost 4 bases, J lost 7 bases, and 3 bases stayed unmatched. CDR3 length equals 14 residues. The CDR3 here is CASSRDRVNSPLHF. In DNA, the CDR3 is TGCGCCAGCAGCAGGGACAGGGTAAATTCACCCCTCCACTTT.

This clone was detected once. The chain is built from TRBV10-3 and TRBJ2-7; the D gene could be TRBD1 or TRBD2 (5 bases each). Trimming removed 5 bases at V and 9 bases at J, with 17 bases between. CDR1 ENHRY and CDR2 SYGVKD come from the germline V gene. The CDR3 sequence is 13 residues long. CDR3 DNA sequence: TGTGCCATCAGTTCCGGGACGGTCGCTGGGCAGTACTTC. Translation gives CAISSGTVAGQYF.

The chain uses TRBV9 and TRBJ2-3; 7 bases agree with TRBD2. Trimming at V came to 4 bases and at J to 4 bases, leaving 12 bases not matched to a gene. Germline values: CDR1 SGDLS, CDR2 YYNGEE. This CDR3 comprises 16 residues. The CDR3 bases are TGTGCCAGCAGCCCCCGAAACGGGAGGCCTCCAGATACGCAGTATTTT. This encodes CASSPRNGRPPDTQYF.

The chain is built from TRBV7-9 and TRBJ2-3, with TRBD1 identical over 9 bases. Looked up from germline, CDR1 is SEHNR and CDR2 is FQNEAQ (reference sequence). Trimming took 6 bases from V and 4 from J; bases not matched to a gene: 11. CDR3 length equals 16 residues. CDR3 nucleotides: TGTGCCAGCAGTTTTGAAATCTGGACAGGGGCAGATACGCAGTATTTT. Protein: CASSFEIWTGADTQYF.

The chain links TRBV5-6 to TRBJ2-3; tentatively, D is TRBD2 (5 bases). In germline, CDR1 is SGHDT, CDR2 YYEEEE. With 0 bases removed from V and 2 bases from J, the gap between germline ends came to 10 bases. This CDR3 comprises 15 residues. The CDR3 bases are TGTGCCAGCAGCTTGGTCCGGGATTACACAGATACGCAGTATTTT. It translates to CASSLVRDYTDTQYF.

This sequence joins TRBV7-3 and TRBJ1-2; TRBD1 matches 10 bases. Trimming cost V 1 base and J 3 bases; bases outside gene matches: 2. Germline CDR1 SGHTA, CDR2 FQGTGA. The CDR3 spans 15 residues. The CDR3 sequence is CASSLSGTGDYGYTF. For the CDR3, the DNA is TGTGCCAGCAGCTTAAGTGGGACAGGGGACTATGGCTACACCTTC.

This rearrangement joins TRBV11-2 to TRBJ2-7, with 7 bases lining up with TRBD1. The CDR3 runs 13 residues. CDR1 is SGHAT, CDR2 FQNNGV, per germline. Trimming took 5 bases from V and 11 from J; bases not matched to a gene: 12. The CDR3 sequence: CASSAYYTGDKYF. In DNA form, the CDR3 reads TGTGCCAGCAGCGCATACTACACAGGGGATAAGTACTTC. Full variable domain (remainder filled in from reference TRBV11-2 and TRBJ2-7): EAGVAQSPRYKIIEKRQSVAFWCNPISGHATLYWYQQILGQGPKLLIQFQNNGVVDDSQLPKDRFSAERLKGVDSTLKIQPAKLEDSAVYLCASSAYYTGDKYFGPGTRLTVT.

The chain employs TRBV10-2 and TRBJ2-3, with 8 nucleotides matching TRBD1. This CDR3 has 14 residues. V lost 1 base to trimming and J lost 5 bases; unmatched junction nucleotides: 2. The V gene's germline CDR1 is WSHSY and CDR2 SAAADI. The CDR3 loop is CASSEYRGRDTQYF. Written as DNA, the CDR3 is TGCGCCAGCAGTGAGTACAGGGGGAGAGATACGCAGTATTTT.

This chain joins TRBV19 and TRBJ1-4; the D is unclear. Per the germline V gene, CDR1 is LNHDA and CDR2 is SQIVND (reference sequence). The germline V and J ends were trimmed by 2 bases and 5 bases, with 12 bases remaining between them. The CDR3 is 15 amino acids. The DNA of the CDR3 is TGTGCCAGTAGTATAAGGACCGCCTACAATGAAAAACTGTTTTTT. The encoded protein is CASSIRTAYNEKLFF.

This chain connects TRBV10-3 to TRBJ1-4, with D uncertain. V lost 4 bases and J lost 5, with 8 bases in between. Germline lookup yields CDR1 ENHRY and CDR2 SYGVKD. The CDR3 is 13 amino acids. The CDR3 DNA sequence: TGTGCCATCAGTGGCAGTTTGAATGAAAAACTGTTTTTT. It specifies CAISGSLNEKLFF.

The chain uses TRBV2 and TRBJ1-2, with D unclear. CDR3 length: 13 amino acids. Germline V gives CDR1 SNHLY, CDR2 FYNNEI. The ends were cut back, 0 bases at V and 8 bases at J, with 10 bases in the middle. Here the CDR3 DNA reads TGTGCCAGCAGTGAAGCTGCTCCGGGGGGCTACACCTTC. Amino acid sequence: CASSEAAPGGYTF.